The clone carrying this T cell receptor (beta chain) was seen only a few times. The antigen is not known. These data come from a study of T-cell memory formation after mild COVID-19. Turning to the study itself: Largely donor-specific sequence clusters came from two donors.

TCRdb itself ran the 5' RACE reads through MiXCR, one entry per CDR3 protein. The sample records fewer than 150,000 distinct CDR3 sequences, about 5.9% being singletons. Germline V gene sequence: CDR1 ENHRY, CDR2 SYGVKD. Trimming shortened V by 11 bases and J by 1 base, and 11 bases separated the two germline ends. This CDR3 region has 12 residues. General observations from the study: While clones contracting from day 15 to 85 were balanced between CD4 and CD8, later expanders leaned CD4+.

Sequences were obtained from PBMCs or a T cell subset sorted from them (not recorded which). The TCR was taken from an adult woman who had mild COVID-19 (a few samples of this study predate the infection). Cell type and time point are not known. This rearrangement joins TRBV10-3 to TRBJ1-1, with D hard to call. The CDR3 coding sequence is TGTGCCGTAGGAGCAGGGAACACTGAAGCTTTCTTT. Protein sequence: CAVGAGNTEAFF.